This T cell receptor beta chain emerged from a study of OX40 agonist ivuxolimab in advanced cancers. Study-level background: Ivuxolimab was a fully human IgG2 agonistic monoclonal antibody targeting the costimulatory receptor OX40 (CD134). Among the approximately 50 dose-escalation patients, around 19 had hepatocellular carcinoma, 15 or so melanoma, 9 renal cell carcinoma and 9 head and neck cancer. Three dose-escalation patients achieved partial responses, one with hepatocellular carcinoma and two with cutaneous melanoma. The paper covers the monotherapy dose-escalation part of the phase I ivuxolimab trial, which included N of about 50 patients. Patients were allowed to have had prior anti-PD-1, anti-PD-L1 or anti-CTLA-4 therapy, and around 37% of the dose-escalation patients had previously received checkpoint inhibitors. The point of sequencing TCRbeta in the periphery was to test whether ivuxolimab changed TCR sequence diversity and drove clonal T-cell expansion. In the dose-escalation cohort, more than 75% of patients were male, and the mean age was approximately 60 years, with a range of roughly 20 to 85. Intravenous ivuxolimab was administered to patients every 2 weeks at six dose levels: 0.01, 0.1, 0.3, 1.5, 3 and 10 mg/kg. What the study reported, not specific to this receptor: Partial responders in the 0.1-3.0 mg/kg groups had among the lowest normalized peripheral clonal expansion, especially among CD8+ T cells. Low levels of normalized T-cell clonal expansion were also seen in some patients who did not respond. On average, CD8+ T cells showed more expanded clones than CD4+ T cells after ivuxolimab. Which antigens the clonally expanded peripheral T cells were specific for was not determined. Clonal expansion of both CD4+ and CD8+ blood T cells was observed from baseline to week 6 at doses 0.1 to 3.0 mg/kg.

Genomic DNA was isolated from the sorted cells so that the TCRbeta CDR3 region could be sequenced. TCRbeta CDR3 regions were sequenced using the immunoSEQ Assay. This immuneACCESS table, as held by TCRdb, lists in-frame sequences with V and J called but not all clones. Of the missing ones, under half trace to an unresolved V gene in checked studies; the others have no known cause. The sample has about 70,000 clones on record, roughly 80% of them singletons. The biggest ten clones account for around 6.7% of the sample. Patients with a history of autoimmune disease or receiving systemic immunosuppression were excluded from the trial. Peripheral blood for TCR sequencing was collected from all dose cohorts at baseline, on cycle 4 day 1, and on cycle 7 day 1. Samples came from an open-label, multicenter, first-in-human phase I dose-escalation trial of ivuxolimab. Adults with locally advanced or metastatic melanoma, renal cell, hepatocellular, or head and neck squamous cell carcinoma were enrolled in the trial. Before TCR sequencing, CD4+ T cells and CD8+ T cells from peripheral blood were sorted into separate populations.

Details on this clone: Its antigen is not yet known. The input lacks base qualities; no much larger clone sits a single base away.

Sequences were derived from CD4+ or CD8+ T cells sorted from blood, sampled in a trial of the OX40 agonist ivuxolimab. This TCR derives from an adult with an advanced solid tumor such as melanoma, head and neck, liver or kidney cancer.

The CDR3 protein is CSARKGGLAPPGELFF. The DNA reads TGCAGCGCCCGAAAAGGGGGGTTAGCCCCTCCCGGGGAGCTGTTTTTT. The chain links TRBV29-1 with TRBJ2-2; the D segment is perhaps TRBD1 or TRBD2, each sharing 6 matched bases. V and J are truncated by 7 bases and 6 bases respectively, leaving an intervening sequence of 24 bases. Counted from cysteine to phenylalanine, this CDR3 has 16 amino acids. CDR3 DNA only is kept here, 48 bases in frame from base 1. The germline V gene sets CDR1 to SQVTM and CDR2 to ANQGSEA.